The 2 T cell receptor beta chains in this list originate from one sample, sequenced in a study of persistence of HIV-infected CD4 T cells. The libraries were made with immunoSEQ version 4 in survey mode. Here immunoSEQ multiplex PCR was the method, and the copy in TCRdb shows in-frame clones only, minus some. This sample yields tens of thousands of clones, of which 65% to 75% are seen a single time; 1.5% to 2% belongs to the top ten. These receptors have no known antigen. Cells were stimulated with overlapping HIV-1 Gag 15-mer peptides. Memory cells lacking CD40L and CD69 with high CD45RO were sorted. This material consisted of CD4+ T cells sorted from PBMCs after roughly 19-hour stimulation, taken from a patient who received antiretroviral therapy. The receptors come from an adult man with HIV who was CMV-seropositive.

The chain carries TRBV6-5 and TRBJ2-7; D uncertain. The CDR3 is 13 residues long. Germline V gene lookup returns CDR1 MNHEY and CDR2 SVGAGI. Trimming left V 5 bases short and J 2 bases short, with 10 bases between. This CDR3 is CASSNHSPYEQYF. CDR3 DNA: TGTGCCAGCAGTAATCACAGTCCCTACGAGCAGTACTTC.

V and J are TRBV10-3 and TRBJ1-1; 10 bases agree with TRBD1. The CDR3 has 18 residues. V was clipped by 0 bases and J by 0 bases; unmatched bases: 7. Germline V lookup: CDR1 ENHRY, CDR2 SYGVKD. CDR3 DNA: TGTGCCATCAGTGAGTCCACGGGGACAGGGGCTATGAACACTGAAGCTTTCTTT. Its protein product is CAISESTGTGAMNTEAFF.